Detailed here is one T cell receptor beta chain. There is no known antigen for this receptor. No base quality values were provided; no much bigger clone lies one nucleotide off. This specimen comes from a study of shared clonotypes between healthy human individuals (dated by TCRdb to 2020 to 2021). About the full investigation: The cohort included three men and two women between 18 and 49 years of age. For each donor, CD4 naive and CD4 memory were each given three plates, CD8 naive was given two plates, and CD8 memory was given one plate. Blood TCR repertoires of a handful of healthy adults were deeply sequenced to estimate repertoire size and the extent of clonotype sharing between individuals. To increase sequencing depth and limit assay-specific biases, different laboratories used diverse techniques to prepare libraries and sequence TCR repertoires. Each donor's leukapheresis produced roughly between roughly 0.85 and 10 billion PBMCs. General conclusions and limits of the study: Rarefaction of sorted-subset datasets indicated incomplete sequencing despite the large sequencing depth. Across a few donors, around 5% of naive CD4, roughly 3.5% of naive CD8, around 2.1% of memory CD4, and approximately 0.4% of memory CD8 clonotypes were shared. Clonotypes shared by all four sorted-subset donors showed higher generation probabilities than non-shared clonotypes. The genetic and exposure-history diversity represented was limited by the small number of donors. Sampling was restricted to blood, and TCR repertoires in tissues likely differ from the TCR repertoires found in blood. Based on pairwise subsampling, the degree of clonotype sharing among donors was expected to be affected by sequencing depth. Estimated clonotype richness was generally larger for naive than for memory subsets.

For the CD8 naive samples, CD45RO-negative cells were positively selected for CCR7, yielding a CD45RA+CCR7+ population from which TemRA cells were excluded. The donors were healthy, HIV-negative adults with no recently reported acute infections or vaccinations. Only Caucasian adults living in Nashville, Tennessee, USA were represented among the donors. After blood collection by leukapheresis, PBMCs were isolated using Ficoll-Histopaque density gradient centrifugation and then cryopreserved in the vapor phase of liquid nitrogen. Analytical flow cytometry was used to check the purity and quantity of every magnetically sorted T cell population. Each sorted fraction had its genomic DNA isolated and then quantified by UV absorbance on a Nanodrop 2000c. Using the deep immunoSEQ assay, TCR CDR3 regions were amplified from genomic DNA by multiplex PCR. Extracted genomic DNA from each cell subset was distributed evenly across all wells of several immunoSEQ 96-well plates, and each plate was treated as a replicate. For sorted subsets, each replicate PCR was loaded with around 200 ng genomic DNA, equivalent to 25,000 to 35,000 T cell genomes. Purified libraries were measured with a Qubit 3.0 fluorometer, size-checked on a Bioanalyzer 2100, and measured again with the KAPA Library Quantification kit. Every immunoSEQ 96-well plate was sequenced on a dedicated single-read 150-cycle Illumina NextSeq 550 flow cell. Under the source paper's analysis protocol: Because the immunoSEQ output held only junctional sequences and lacked quality scores, the filtering could not match the filtering applied to full-length reads. Sequences were annotated with PyIR, a Python wrapper for IgBLAST v1.9, and V/J genes and CDR3 were assigned using IMGT germline references. Reads were removed for weak V/J assignments (E-value above 1e-6), missing CDR3, stop codons, out-of-frame junctions, or ambiguous translated residues. V3J clonotypes were defined by identical inferred V gene, J gene, and CDR3 amino acid sequence. Percentage overlap between repertoires was calculated by dividing the number of shared unique clonotypes by the size of the smaller repertoire. Richness of each repertoire was evaluated using RTK rarefaction, the Chao1 estimator, and Recon v2.1 estimates of unobserved clonotypes. Generation probabilities for all TCRbeta clonotypes obtained by the gDNA method from several donors were computed using OLGA. TCRdb stores this immuneACCESS table with in-frame sequences only. Part of the clones is absent; in the studies checked, under half of the shortfall reflects unresolved V genes, and no reason is known for the rest. That table gives V, J and clone size, and the DNA gave D and trimming. The sample table lists about 2.1 million clones, just under 95% of them with a count of one. About 1.7% of the sample goes to the ten largest clones.

Sequencing was performed on naive CD8+ T cells from PBMCs. This sample's cell subset or site label indicates: CD45RA+CCR7+. This clonotype originated in a man aged 18 to 30 in good health. Some clones in this sample may be carry-over from other donors' samples.

The nucleotide sequence is given as TGTGCCAGCAGCTTACTGCCTAGCGGATTCTACGAGCAGTACTTC. This sequence encodes CASSLLPSGFYEQYF. The chain was built from TRBV7-3 and TRBJ2-7, with TRBD2 identical over 7 junction bases. Clipping removes 2 bases from V and 3 bases from J, with 7 as the unmatched junction base count. The germline V gene provides CDR1 SGHTA and CDR2 FQGTGA. There are 15 amino acids in the CDR3, from cysteine to phenylalanine inclusive. The CDR3 DNA has 45 bases and is translated from base 1.